What follows are 23 T cell receptor beta chains derived from one specimen sequenced in a study of blood T cell repertoires in COVID-19. Assay used: immunoSEQ multiplex PCR; TCRdb lists only in-frame clones, some missing. The repertoire holds 150,000 or so clones, around 90% seen once, with roughly 0.54% in the top ten. Sequencing was performed on peripheral blood. These receptors originate from a man in his forties or fifties with acute or convalescent COVID-19.

The rearrangement uses TRBV7-8 and TRBJ1-4; a weak D match, TRBD1 (6 bases). This CDR3 has 16 residues. CDR1 is SGHVS and CDR2 is FQNEAQ in the germline V gene. The V gene lost 5 bases and the J gene lost 0 bases, with 13 bases spanning the gap. The chain's CDR3 is CASSPDSYATNEKLFF. The DNA of the CDR3 is TGTGCCAGCAGCCCGGACAGTTATGCAACTAATGAAAAACTGTTTTTT.

In its sample, this clone was seen a few times. The chain links TRBV5-1 to TRBJ2-3, with D maybe TRBD1 (6 bases). V lost 9 bases and J 9 bases, leaving 17 bases between the germline ends. Germline V gives CDR1 SGHRS, CDR2 YFSETQ. This CDR3 region has 12 residues. The CDR3 region is CATRDNHGTQYF. CDR3 DNA: TGCGCCACCAGGGACAACCACGGGACGCAGTATTTT. Full variable domain (outside the CDR3, taken from reference TRBV5-1 and TRBJ2-3): KAGVTQTPRYLIKTRGQQVTLSCSPISGHRSVSWYQQTPGQGLQFLFEYFSETQRNKGNFPGRFSGRQFSNSRSEMNVSTLELGDSALYLCATRDNHGTQYFGPGTRLTVL.

This chain links TRBV11-2 with TRBJ2-3, with TRBD2 identical over 11 bases. The CDR3 contains 15 residues. Germline CDR1 and CDR2: SGHAT and FQNNGV. After removal of 5 bases from V and 4 bases from J, the junction contained 5 bases not matched to a gene. The CDR3 DNA is TGTGCCAGCAGCCTTAGCGGGGGGGCCGCAGATACGCAGTATTTT. Residues: CASSLSGGAADTQYF.

This clone was detected only a few times. The V gene is TRBV10-3, the J gene TRBJ1-1; 8 bases match TRBD1. The V gene's germline CDR1 is ENHRY and CDR2 SYGVKD. Trimming took 3 bases from V and 4 from J; bases not matched to a gene: 4. The CDR3 contains 14 residues. CDR3 region: CAISENRGGTEAFF. CDR3 DNA sequence: TGTGCCATCAGTGAAAACAGGGGGGGCACTGAAGCTTTCTTT.

V usage is TRBV4-2 and J usage is TRBJ2-2; 7 bases map to TRBD1. The J segment lost 0 bases and the V segment lost 0 bases, leaving 10 bases of the junction unmatched. CDR3 length equals 19 residues. Looked up from germline, CDR1 is LGHNA and CDR2 is YNFKEQ. CDR3 DNA sequence: TGTGCCAGCAGCCAAGATTGGGTTGCCGGGACAGCGAACACCGGGGAGCTGTTTTTT. Translation: CASSQDWVAGTANTGELFF.

The chain combines TRBV30 with TRBJ2-1; the match to TRBD2 covers 9 bases. This CDR3 spans 18 amino acids. Germline lookup yields CDR1 GTSNPN and CDR2 SVGIG (reference sequence). Trimming removed 0 bases from V and 0 bases from J; junction bases left unmatched: 9. CDR3 amino acids: CAWSVARLAAYSYNEQFF. CDR3 nucleotides: TGTGCCTGGAGTGTAGCCCGACTAGCGGCGTACTCCTACAATGAGCAGTTCTTC.

This chain uses TRBV10-3 with TRBJ1-4; no clear D gene. Germline-derived CDR1 and CDR2 are ENHRY and SYGVKD. CDR3 size: 14 residues. Trimming pared 5 bases from V and 5 bases from J, leaving 12 bases between. The CDR3 is CAISQQAGNEKLFF. Written as DNA, the CDR3 is TGTGCCATCAGTCAGCAGGCTGGGAATGAAAAACTGTTTTTT.

This clone was found once. Germline and junction disagree at one end, which may indicate a read error. V usage is TRBV7-9 and J usage is TRBJ2-3; TRBD2 is a possible D gene (6 bases). The CDR3 extends over 17 amino acids. Per germline, CDR1 SEHNR and CDR2 FQNEAQ (reference sequence). In nucleotides, the CDR3 is TGTGCCAGCAGCGTAGCCGGGGGACCCTGGGGCACAGATACGCAGTATTTT. It yields the protein CASSVAGGPWGTDTQYF. Full variable domain (remainder filled in from reference TRBV7-9 and TRBJ2-3): DTGVSQNPRHKITKRGQNVTFRCDPISEHNRLYWYRQTLGQGPEFLTYFQNEAQLEKSRLLSDRFSAERPKGSFSTLEIQRTEQGDSAMYLCASSVAGGPWGTDTQYFGPGTRLTVL.

The chain has TRBV6-5 and TRBJ1-2, with TRBD1 identical over 8 bases. Germline assignment: CDR1 MNHEY and CDR2 SVGAGI. V dropped 7 bases and J dropped 1; count of bases not matched to a gene: 2. The CDR3 loop spans 13 amino acids. The DNA for the CDR3 is TGTGCCAGCAAGACAGGGGTTAACTATGGCTACACCTTC. Its translation: CASKTGVNYGYTF.

This chain joins TRBV5-5 and TRBJ2-5; 7 bases match TRBD1. There are 15 residues in the CDR3. Germline V gene data show CDR1 as SGHKS and CDR2 as YYEKEE (reference sequence). With V trimmed by 0 bases and J by 7 bases, 9 bases remained unmatched. CDR3 DNA: TGTGCCAGCAGCTTGGACCACAGGGGTGGGGGGACCCAGTACTTC. It specifies CASSLDHRGGGTQYF.

The rearrangement joins TRBV18 to TRBJ2-5, with TRBD2 matching 14 bases. J gave up 0 bases and V 4 bases, and 1 base lay outside the gene matches. The CDR3 is made up of 16 amino acids. From germline, CDR1 is KGHSH and CDR2 LQKENI. CDR3 amino acids: CASSRLAGGNQETQYF. As DNA, the CDR3 is TGTGCCAGCTCACGACTAGCGGGAGGGAACCAAGAGACCCAGTACTTC.

J is TRBJ1-4 and V is TRBV28, with a possible D match to TRBD1 (6 bases). Germline CDR1 is MDHEN and CDR2 is SYDVKM. This CDR3 has 14 residues. V dropped 6 bases and J dropped 8 bases, with 16 bases sitting between them. The CDR3 reads CASRWGGGLEKLFF. In DNA form, the CDR3 reads TGTGCCAGCAGGTGGGGCGGGGGGCTAGAAAAACTGTTTTTT. The full variable domain, its missing parts supplied by reference TRBV28 and TRBJ1-4, is DVKVTQSSRYLVKRTGEKVFLECVQDMDHENMFWYRQDPGLGLRLIYFSYDVKMKEKGDIPEGYSVSREKKERFSLILESASTNQTSMYLCASRWGGGLEKLFFGSGTQLSVL.

The chain recombines TRBV9 with TRBJ2-7, with D perhaps TRBD2 (6 bases). Germline assignment: CDR1 SGDLS and CDR2 YYNGEE. CDR3 length: 13 amino acids. Trimming removed 4 bases at V and 6 bases at J, with 14 bases between. The CDR3 reads CASSPRGLAEQYF. The DNA for the CDR3 is TGTGCCAGCAGCCCCCGGGGACTGGCCGAGCAGTACTTC.

As for this clone: This specimen includes other DNA sequences encoding the same CDR3. The gene calls are TRBV5-4 and TRBJ2-7; D gene uncertain. CDR1 and CDR2 (germline): SGHNT, YYREEE (reference sequence). Trimming left V 5 bases short and J 0 bases short, with 15 bases between. CDR3 length: 15 residues. In DNA form, the CDR3 reads TGTGCCAGCAGTCCCCCTGGCGGTAGCTCCTACGAGCAGTACTTC. Protein: CASSPPGGSSYEQYF.

The J gene is TRBJ1-5, the V gene TRBV24-1; TRBD1 agrees at 9 bases. The CDR3 length is 14 residues. The V segment lost 7 bases and the J segment 2 bases; nucleotides outside the gene matches: 2. The V gene's germline CDR1 is KGHDR and CDR2 SFDVKD. CDR3 sequence (DNA): TGTGCCACCAGGTGGACAGGGGGCAATCAGCCCCAGCATTTT. Amino acids: CATRWTGGNQPQHF.

V is TRBV5-4 and J is TRBJ2-7, with 7 bases that match TRBD1. The germline V gene encodes CDR1 SGHNT and CDR2 YYREEE (reference sequence). CDR3 length: 14 amino acids. Trimming removed 9 bases from V and 2 bases from J; junction bases left unmatched: 11. The CDR3 is CATKLGQGAYEQYF. For the CDR3, the DNA is TGTGCCACCAAATTGGGGCAGGGGGCCTACGAGCAGTACTTC.

The chain employs TRBV18 and TRBJ1-1; D gene unclear. This CDR3 spans 15 amino acids. Trimming took 5 bases from V and 3 from J, leaving 16 bases between them. CDR1 is KGHSH and CDR2 is LQKENI in the germline V gene. The CDR3 here is CASSSGPPGDTEAFF. CDR3 sequence (DNA): TGTGCCAGCTCATCCGGGCCGCCCGGGGACACTGAAGCTTTCTTT.

The chain uses TRBV19 and TRBJ2-7; 10 bases agree with TRBD2. Germline loops: CDR1 LNHDA, CDR2 SQIVND (reference sequence). J gave up 2 bases and V 5 bases, and 3 bases lay outside the gene matches. The CDR3 contains 14 residues. CDR3 DNA: TGTGCCAGTAGTCCTCTAGCGGGAGCCTACGAGCAGTACTTC. It is translated as CASSPLAGAYEQYF.

The chain recombines TRBV5-3 with TRBJ1-6; D ambiguous. TRBV5-3 is identified as an open reading frame with a role that is uncertain. The CDR3 contains 18 residues. Deletions cut 2 bases from V and 9 bases from J, with 24 bases between. CDR3 loop: CARSFMPSPRGSGSPLHF. The CDR3 DNA sequence: TGTGCCAGAAGCTTTATGCCCAGTCCACGGGGTTCAGGTTCACCCCTCCACTTT.

Turning to this clone: This sample includes further DNA sequences coding for the same CDR3. J is TRBJ2-3 and V is TRBV5-1; the D gene is possibly TRBD1 (6 bases). V lost 1 base to trimming and J lost 1 base, with 7 bases between them. The CDR3 length is 14 residues. Germline CDR1 SGHRS, CDR2 YFSETQ. The CDR3 region has the DNA TGCGCCAGCAGCTTGTCAGGGGGCACAGATACGCAGTATTTT. Its translation is CASSLSGGTDTQYF.

V and J are TRBV28 and TRBJ1-2; 7 nucleotides line up with TRBD1. The ends lost 3 bases at V and 4 bases at J; junction bases unmatched: 5. Germline V gives CDR1 MDHEN, CDR2 SYDVKM. The CDR3 covers 14 residues. CDR3 in DNA: TGTGCCAGCAGTTTTCCGTCAGGGGGCTATGGCTACACCTTC. Its translation: CASSFPSGGYGYTF.

The chain joins TRBV19 to TRBJ1-5; tentatively, D is TRBD1 (5 bases). CDR3 size: 16 residues. Germline assignment: CDR1 LNHDA and CDR2 SQIVND (reference sequence). Trimming left V 7 bases short and J 6 bases short, with 22 bases between. The CDR3 region has the DNA TGTGCCAGTAACCCCGGGGGTGGGGTGTTCGGTCAGCCCCAGCATTTT. It specifies CASNPGGGVFGQPQHF.

J is TRBJ1-1 and V is TRBV7-9; tentative D call: TRBD1 (6 bases). V gave up 2 bases and J gave up 1 base, with 8 bases separating them. This CDR3 spans 14 amino acids. Germline CDR1 SEHNR, CDR2 FQNEAQ (reference sequence). CDR3 in DNA: TGTGCCAGCAGCTTAAAGGGGGAGAACACTGAAGCTTTCTTT. This gives the protein CASSLKGENTEAFF.